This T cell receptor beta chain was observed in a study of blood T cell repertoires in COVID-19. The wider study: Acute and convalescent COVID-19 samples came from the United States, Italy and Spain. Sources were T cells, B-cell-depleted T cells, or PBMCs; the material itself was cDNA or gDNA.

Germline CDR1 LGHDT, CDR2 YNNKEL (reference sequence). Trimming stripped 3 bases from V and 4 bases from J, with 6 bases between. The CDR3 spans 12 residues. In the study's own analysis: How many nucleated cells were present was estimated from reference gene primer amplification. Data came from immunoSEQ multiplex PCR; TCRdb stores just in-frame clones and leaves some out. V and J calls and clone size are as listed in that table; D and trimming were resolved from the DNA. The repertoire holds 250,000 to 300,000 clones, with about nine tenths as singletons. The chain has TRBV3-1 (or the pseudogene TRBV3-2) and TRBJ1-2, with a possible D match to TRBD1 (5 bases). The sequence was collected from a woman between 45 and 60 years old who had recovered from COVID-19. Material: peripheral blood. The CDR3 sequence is CASSQGPYGYTF. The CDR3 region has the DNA TGTGCCAGCAGCCAGGGGCCCTATGGCTACACCTTC.